This T cell receptor (beta chain) was recovered during a study of T cell changes during pregnancy in multiple sclerosis. Profiled with immunoSEQ multiplex PCR; TCRdb holds only in-frame clones, not every one. Of more than 20,000 clones in the sample, 85% to 95% were seen once. Source: CD8+ T cells from peripheral blood mononuclear cells, taken in the third trimester of pregnancy. This TCR came from a female donor with multiple sclerosis, enrolled in a pregnancy study.

This chain's CDR3 is CASSFDGGLVLSTDTQYF. The CDR3 bases are TGTGCCAGCAGCTTTGACGGCGGACTAGTGCTTAGCACAGATACGCAGTATTTT. The rearrangement uses TRBV7-9 and TRBJ2-3; 7 nucleotides align to TRBD2. The CDR3 spans 18 residues. The V and J ends lost 3 bases and 0 bases, in that order; junction bases with no gene match: 12. The germline V gene has CDR1 SEHNR and CDR2 FQNEAQ (reference sequence). The full variable domain, with the rest looked up from reference TRBV7-9 and TRBJ2-3, is DTGVSQNPRHKITKRGQNVTFRCDPISEHNRLYWYRQTLGQGPEFLTYFQNEAQLEKSRLLSDRFSAERPKGSFSTLEIQRTEQGDSAMYLCASSFDGGLVLSTDTQYFGPGTRLTVL.